One sample yielded the 28 T cell receptor beta chains listed below, sequenced in a study of T cell responses to AZD1222 COVID-19 vaccine. TCRdb's copy holds only in-frame clones and misses some; the assay was immunoSEQ multiplex PCR. The repertoire holds approximately 120,000 clones, about 93% seen once, with 0.85% to 0.95% in the top ten. The input for sequencing was peripheral blood, taken on day 0 of AZD1222 vaccination. The receptors here all came from an adult in good health.

The chain joins TRBV19 to TRBJ1-2; maybe TRBD1 (5 bases). V was pared by 3 bases and J by 4 bases, with 18 bases between. The CDR3 runs to 16 residues. CDR1 is LNHDA and CDR2 is SQIVND in the germline V gene (reference sequence). The CDR3: CASSIMGGGAPYGYTF. CDR3 in DNA: TGTGCCAGTAGTATCATGGGAGGCGGGGCTCCCTATGGCTACACCTTC.

The CDR3 DNA is TGTGCCAGCAGTTACGAGGGGAGGTATAATTCACCCCTCCACTTT. Translation: CASSYEGRYNSPLHF. The rearrangement uses TRBV6-5 and TRBJ1-6, with a tentative D call TRBD1 (5 bases). V lost 2 bases, J lost 4 bases, and 9 bases lay in between. Per the germline V gene, CDR1 is MNHEY and CDR2 is SVGAGI. The CDR3 totals 15 residues.

The chain is built from TRBV5-5 and TRBJ2-5; D not certain. Germline loops: CDR1 SGHKS, CDR2 YYEKEE (reference sequence). V lost 0 bases and J lost 3, with 12 bases in between. CDR3 length equals 15 residues. The CDR3 sequence is CASSLVQDPKETQYF. In DNA, the CDR3 is TGTGCCAGCAGCTTGGTTCAGGACCCCAAAGAGACCCAGTACTTC.

This chain connects TRBV6-5 to TRBJ1-2; tentatively, D is TRBD1 (5 bases). The CDR3 has 14 amino acids. CDR1 is MNHEY, CDR2 SVGAGI, per germline. Trimming removed 2 bases from V and 4 bases from J, with 11 bases in between. CDR3 sequence (DNA): TGTGCCAGCAGTTACGGGACTCAGGGCTATGGCTACACCTTC. This sequence encodes CASSYGTQGYGYTF.

J is TRBJ2-5 and V is TRBV24-1, with 12 bases identical to TRBD2. CDR1 is KGHDR, CDR2 SFDVKD, per germline. The CDR3 is made up of 15 amino acids. J was trimmed by 5 bases and V by 8 bases; bases with no gene match: 8. The CDR3 DNA is TGTGCCACCAAGGGGACTAGCGGGCATGGGGAGACCCAGTACTTC. Its translation: CATKGTSGHGETQYF.

This clone was found once. The chain couples TRBV3-1 (or the pseudogene TRBV3-2) to TRBJ1-1; D ambiguous. From germline, CDR1 is LGHDT and CDR2 YNNKEL (reference sequence). V was clipped by 0 bases and J by 3 bases, with 8 bases between them. This CDR3 has 14 amino acids. Here the CDR3 reads CASSQDAADTEAFF. As DNA, the CDR3 is TGTGCCAGCAGCCAAGACGCGGCAGACACTGAAGCTTTCTTT.

This clone was picked up one time. V usage is TRBV11-2 and J usage is TRBJ2-5; a possible D gene is TRBD2 (6 bases). Germline values: CDR1 SGHAT, CDR2 FQNNGV. Trimming cost V 5 bases and J 2 bases, with 12 bases left between them. This CDR3 is built from 14 residues. DNA for the CDR3: TGTGCCAGCAGCGACCGGGACTTTCAAGAGACCCAGTACTTC. Translated: CASSDRDFQETQYF.

The chain links TRBV2 to TRBJ1-5; D remains ambiguous. The CDR3 sequence is 13 residues long. Looked up from germline, CDR1 is SNHLY and CDR2 is FYNNEI. V lost 1 base and J lost 3, with 4 bases in between. In nucleotides, the CDR3 is TGTGCCAGCAGTGAAGAACCCAATCAGCCCCAGCATTTT. Protein: CASSEEPNQPQHF. The full variable domain, its missing parts supplied by reference TRBV2 and TRBJ1-5, is EPEVTQTPSHQVTQMGQEVILRCVPISNHLYFYWYRQILGQKVEFLVSFYNNEISEKSEIFDDQFSVERPDGSNFTLKIRSTKLEDSAMYFCASSEEPNQPQHFGDGTRLSIL.

The chain employs TRBV11-2 and TRBJ1-1, with no clear D. The CDR3 is made up of 13 amino acids. Between the trimmed V and J ends, which lost 2 bases and 3 bases, there was a span of 7 bases. Germline V gene data show CDR1 as SGHAT and CDR2 as FQNNGV. The CDR3 nucleotides are TGTGCCAGCAGCTTAAGCACATACACTGAAGCTTTCTTT. Translating it yields CASSLSTYTEAFF.

This chain connects TRBV7-9 to TRBJ1-6, with TRBD1 as a possible D gene (6 bases). CDR1 SEHNR and CDR2 FQNEAQ come from the germline V gene (reference sequence). The V end was cut by 5 bases, the J end by 10 bases, with 12 bases between. The CDR3 has 13 residues. The CDR3 sequence is CASSEQGGSPLHF. The DNA for the CDR3 is TGTGCCAGCAGCGAACAGGGCGGCTCACCCCTCCACTTT.

The V gene is TRBV7-2, the J gene TRBJ1-1; D is ambiguous. The CDR3 totals 14 residues. The V end lost 5 bases, the J end lost 0 bases, and 10 bases lay between the germline ends. The germline CDR1 and CDR2 sequences are SGHTA and FQGNSA. The CDR3 region is CASSPPRVNTEAFF. CDR3 coding DNA: TGTGCCAGCAGCCCCCCGCGGGTGAACACTGAAGCTTTCTTT.

This clone was counted a single time. The chain couples TRBV7-8 to TRBJ1-1; 7 positions match TRBD1. V shed 5 bases and J 1 base; nucleotides not matched to a gene: 7. This CDR3 comprises 15 residues. Per germline, CDR1 SGHVS and CDR2 FQNEAQ. This chain's CDR3 is CASSRGGTENTEAFF. In DNA, the CDR3 is TGTGCCAGCAGCCGAGGGGGGACAGAGAACACTGAAGCTTTCTTT.

This chain connects TRBV6-2 or TRBV6-3 to TRBJ2-2; tentatively, D is TRBD1 (5 bases). The germline gives CDR1 MNHEY, CDR2 SVGEGT. The CDR3 covers 15 residues. V lost 2 bases and J lost 3, with 10 bases in between. The CDR3 coding sequence is TGTGCCAGCAGTTACACCGCAGGGTACACCGGGGAGCTGTTTTTT. It encodes CASSYTAGYTGELFF.

The CDR3 sequence: CASSLTSGAYEQYF. Written as DNA, the CDR3 is TGCGCCAGCAGCTTGACTAGCGGAGCCTACGAGCAGTACTTC. The rearrangement joins TRBV5-1 to TRBJ2-7, with 8 positions matching TRBD2. Germline V gene data show CDR1 as SGHRS and CDR2 as YFSETQ. CDR3 length: 14 amino acids. J lost 2 bases, V lost 1 base, and 2 bases had no gene match.

This clone was recorded a few times. The chain is built from TRBV4-2 and TRBJ2-7; D tentatively fits TRBD1 or TRBD2 (5 bases each). V dropped 0 bases and J dropped 4 bases, with 13 bases sitting between them. The CDR3 extends over 15 amino acids. Germline V gene lookup returns CDR1 LGHNA and CDR2 YNFKEQ. In nucleotides, the CDR3 is TGTGCCAGCAGCCAAGATGAGGGGCAGTCGTACGAGCAGTACTTC. Translated, it gives CASSQDEGQSYEQYF.

The chain recombines TRBV29-1 with TRBJ1-2, with D unresolved. The CDR3 has 15 amino acids. Trimming stripped 2 bases from V and 2 bases from J, with 15 bases between. The V gene's germline CDR1 is SQVTM and CDR2 ANQGSEA. The CDR3 bases are TGCAGCGTTGAAACCCAGCCACCCTTGAACTATGGCTACACCTTC. This gives the protein CSVETQPPLNYGYTF.

The J gene is TRBJ2-7, the V gene TRBV6-6, with TRBD2 matching 8 bases. The V segment lost 2 bases and the J segment 6 bases; nucleotides outside the gene matches: 12. Germline CDR1 MNHNY, CDR2 SVGAGI (reference sequence). CDR3 size: 16 residues. The CDR3 bases are TGTGCCAGCAGTTACGAGTTAGCGGGGCTACGGGTCGAGCAGTACTTC. It is translated as CASSYELAGLRVEQYF.

The chain joins TRBV2 to TRBJ2-2; D uncertain. Deletions cut 2 bases from V and 5 bases from J, with 9 bases between. In germline, CDR1 is SNHLY, CDR2 FYNNEI. This CDR3 spans 14 amino acids. CDR3 sequence reads: CASSELIETGELFF. The DNA for the CDR3 is TGTGCCAGCAGTGAATTGATAGAAACCGGGGAGCTGTTTTTT. Drawing the rest from reference TRBV2 and TRBJ2-2, the complete variable domain is EPEVTQTPSHQVTQMGQEVILRCVPISNHLYFYWYRQILGQKVEFLVSFYNNEISEKSEIFDDQFSVERPDGSNFTLKIRSTKLEDSAMYFCASSELIETGELFFGEGSRLTVL.

This chain links TRBV4-1 with TRBJ1-4, with 7 positions matching TRBD1. Trimming took 2 bases from V and 5 from J; bases not matched to a gene: 5. CDR1 MGHRA and CDR2 YSYEKL come from the germline V gene. The CDR3 sequence is 15 residues long. The CDR3 DNA follows: TGCGCCAGCAGCCAACCCGGGACAGAAAATGAAAAACTGTTTTTT. Its translation is CASSQPGTENEKLFF.

The CDR3 nucleotides are TGTGCCAGCAGCCAAAGTTGGACTAGCGGGTCTAGCTCCTACAATGAGCAGTTCTTC. Translated, it gives CASSQSWTSGSSSYNEQFF. This chain links TRBV4-2 with TRBJ2-1; 11 bases are a match to TRBD2. The CDR3 is made up of 19 amino acids. Germline V lookup: CDR1 LGHNA, CDR2 YNFKEQ. V was pared by 2 bases and J by 0 bases, with 9 bases of the junction left unmatched.

V usage is TRBV18 and J usage is TRBJ2-7; 7 bases match TRBD2. Germline lookup yields CDR1 KGHSH and CDR2 LQKENI. The length of the CDR3 is 15 residues. With 3 bases clipped from V and 0 bases from J, the junction kept 5 bases outside the gene matches. As DNA, the CDR3 is TGTGCCAGCTCACCCCTGGGGGGGAACTCCTACGAGCAGTACTTC. Protein: CASSPLGGNSYEQYF.

In this sample, this clone turned up a few times. The CDR3, as DNA: TGTGCCAGCAGCCCCGGGACTAGCGGGGGTTCCTACGAGCAGTACTTC. It is translated as CASSPGTSGGSYEQYF. This rearrangement joins TRBV5-4 to TRBJ2-7; 14 nucleotides match TRBD2. V dropped 4 bases and J dropped 1; count of bases not matched to a gene: 4. Germline-derived CDR1 and CDR2 are SGHNT and YYREEE (reference sequence). This CDR3 has 16 amino acids.

This chain connects TRBV4-1 to TRBJ1-1, with a possible D match to TRBD1 (5 bases). Germline loops: CDR1 MGHRA, CDR2 YSYEKL. CDR3 length: 15 amino acids. Trimming removed 1 base from V and 1 base from J, with 10 bases in between. In DNA form, the CDR3 reads TGCGCCAGCAGCCAAGGATTTACAGGGAACACTGAAGCTTTCTTT. This codes for CASSQGFTGNTEAFF.

This rearrangement joins TRBV15 to TRBJ1-4; 10 bases map to TRBD1. The CDR3 runs to 15 residues. CDR1 LNHNV and CDR2 YYDKDF come from the germline V gene (reference sequence). V gave up 5 bases and J gave up 5 bases; unmatched junction bases: 5. The CDR3 loop reads CATSLVGQGNEKLFF. CDR3 DNA sequence: TGTGCCACCAGCCTAGTGGGACAGGGGAATGAAAAACTGTTTTTT. The whole variable domain, filled in from reference TRBV15 and TRBJ1-4, reads DAMVIQNPRYQVTQFGKPVTLSCSQTLNHNVMYWYQQKSSQAPKLLFHYYDKDFNNEADTPDNFQSRRPNTSFCFLDIRSPGLGDTAMYLCATSLVGQGNEKLFFGSGTQLSVL.

J is TRBJ1-5 and V is TRBV20-1; D uncertain. This CDR3 contains 15 residues. The V end was cut by 3 bases, the J end by 0 bases, with 12 bases between. Germline CDR1 is DFQATT and CDR2 is SNEGSKA (reference sequence). CDR3 amino acids: CSASQNSGSNQPQHF. As DNA, the CDR3 is TGCAGTGCTAGTCAAAACAGTGGTAGCAATCAGCCCCAGCATTTT.

The chain links TRBV4-1 to TRBJ1-2, with 12 bases matching TRBD1. Germline CDR1 and CDR2: MGHRA and YSYEKL. CDR3 length equals 17 residues. The V gene end was trimmed by 0 bases and the J gene end by 7 bases; junction bases not matched to a gene: 9. CDR3 bases: TGCGCCAGCAGCCAAGACGGGACAGGGGGCCTAGTTGCTGGCTACACCTTC. Its protein is CASSQDGTGGLVAGYTF.

V is TRBV7-6 and J is TRBJ2-1, with TRBD2 matching over 8 bases. The CDR3 covers 16 residues. Per the germline V gene, CDR1 is SGHVS and CDR2 is FNYEAQ. The V gene end was trimmed by 0 bases and the J gene end by 7 bases; junction bases not matched to a gene: 8. The CDR3: CASSLAGLGGGNEQFF. The CDR3 nucleotides read TGTGCCAGCAGCTTAGCGGGACTAGGGGGAGGTAATGAGCAGTTCTTC.

This clone came up once. V and J are TRBV2 and TRBJ1-6, with a weak D call TRBD1 (6 bases). The CDR3 length is 16 residues. V dropped 5 bases and J dropped 12 bases, with 23 bases sitting between them. Per the germline V gene, CDR1 is SNHLY and CDR2 is FYNNEI. Here the CDR3 DNA reads TGTGCCAGCAGTTCTCCGTTACAGGGCGCAAGGGGACCCCTCCACTTT. Translation: CASSSPLQGARGPLHF.